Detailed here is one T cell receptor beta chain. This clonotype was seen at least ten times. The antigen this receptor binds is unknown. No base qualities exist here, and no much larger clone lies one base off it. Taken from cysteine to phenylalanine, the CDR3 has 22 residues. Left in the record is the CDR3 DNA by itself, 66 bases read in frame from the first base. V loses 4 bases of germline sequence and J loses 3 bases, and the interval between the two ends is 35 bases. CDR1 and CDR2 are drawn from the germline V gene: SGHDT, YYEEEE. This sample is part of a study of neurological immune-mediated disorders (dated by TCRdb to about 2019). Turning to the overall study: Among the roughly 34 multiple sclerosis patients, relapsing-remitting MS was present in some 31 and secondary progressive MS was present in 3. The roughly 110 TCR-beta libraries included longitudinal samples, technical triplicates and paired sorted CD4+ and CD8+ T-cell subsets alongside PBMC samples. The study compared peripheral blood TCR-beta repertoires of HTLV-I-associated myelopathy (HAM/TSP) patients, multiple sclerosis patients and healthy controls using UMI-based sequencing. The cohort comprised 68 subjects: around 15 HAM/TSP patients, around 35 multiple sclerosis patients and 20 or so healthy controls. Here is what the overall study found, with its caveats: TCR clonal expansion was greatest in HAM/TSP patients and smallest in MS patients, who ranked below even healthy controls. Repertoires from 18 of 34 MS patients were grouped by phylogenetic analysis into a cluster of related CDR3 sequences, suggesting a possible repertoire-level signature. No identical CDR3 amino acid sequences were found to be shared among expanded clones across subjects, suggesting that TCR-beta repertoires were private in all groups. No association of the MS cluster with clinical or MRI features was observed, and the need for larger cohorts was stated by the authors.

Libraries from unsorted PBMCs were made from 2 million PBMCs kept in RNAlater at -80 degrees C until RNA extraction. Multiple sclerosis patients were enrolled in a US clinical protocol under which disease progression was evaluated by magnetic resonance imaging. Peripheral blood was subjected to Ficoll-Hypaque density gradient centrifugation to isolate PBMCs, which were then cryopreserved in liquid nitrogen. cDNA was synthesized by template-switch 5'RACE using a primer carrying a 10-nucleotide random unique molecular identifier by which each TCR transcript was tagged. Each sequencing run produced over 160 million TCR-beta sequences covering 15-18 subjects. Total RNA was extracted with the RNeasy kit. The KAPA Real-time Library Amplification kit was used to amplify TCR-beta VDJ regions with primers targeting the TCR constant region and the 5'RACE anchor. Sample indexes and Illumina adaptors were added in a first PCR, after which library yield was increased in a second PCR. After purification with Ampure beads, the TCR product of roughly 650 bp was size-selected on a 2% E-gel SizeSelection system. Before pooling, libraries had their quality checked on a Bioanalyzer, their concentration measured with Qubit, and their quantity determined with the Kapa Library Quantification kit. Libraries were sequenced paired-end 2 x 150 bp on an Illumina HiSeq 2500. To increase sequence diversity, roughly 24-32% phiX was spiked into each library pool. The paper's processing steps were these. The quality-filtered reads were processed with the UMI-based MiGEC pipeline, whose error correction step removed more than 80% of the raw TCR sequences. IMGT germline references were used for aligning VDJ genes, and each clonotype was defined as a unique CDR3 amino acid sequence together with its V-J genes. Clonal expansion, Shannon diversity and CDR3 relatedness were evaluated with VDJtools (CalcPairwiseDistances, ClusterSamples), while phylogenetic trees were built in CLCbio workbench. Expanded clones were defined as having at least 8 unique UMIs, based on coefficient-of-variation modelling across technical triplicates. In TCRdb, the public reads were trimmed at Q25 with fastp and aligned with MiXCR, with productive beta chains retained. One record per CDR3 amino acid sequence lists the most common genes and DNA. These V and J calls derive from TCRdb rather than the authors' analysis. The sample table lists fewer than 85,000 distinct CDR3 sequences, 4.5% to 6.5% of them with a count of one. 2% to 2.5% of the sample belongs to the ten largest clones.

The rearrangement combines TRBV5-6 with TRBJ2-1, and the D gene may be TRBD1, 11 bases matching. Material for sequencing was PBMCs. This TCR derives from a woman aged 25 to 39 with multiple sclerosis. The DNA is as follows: TGTGCCAGCAGCCCGGACGGACAGGGGGCCGGGGGCAGCGGGGGGGTCTACAATGAGCAGTTCTTC. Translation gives CASSPDGQGAGGSGGVYNEQFF.